The present T cell receptor (beta chain) was sequenced within a study of T cell responses to AZD1222 COVID-19 vaccine (dated by TCRdb to about 2021). In terms of the full investigation: AZD1222 recipients with second doses at about 4 weeks or about 12 weeks were pooled, because spike-specific TCR depth and breadth did not differ between schedules. TCR sequencing covered some 240 trial participants: approximately 200 given two doses of AZD1222 and about 26 given two doses of MenACWY control vaccine. Trial participants were enrolled by age into 18-55, 56-69 and 70-plus year subgroups, with roughly 150, 30 and 60 TCR-sequenced participants respectively. The paper as a whole reports these results and caveats: Epitopes outside the regions mutated in the B.1.351 and B.1.1.7 variants were reportedly recognized by nearly half of the unique spike-specific TCRs. A significant rise in spike-specific TCR breadth and depth was observed after two AZD1222 doses relative to day 0 and relative to MenACWY recipients. The 56-69-year group was small, and its depth increase did not reach significance, likely because of low power. The vaccine-associated CD4 TCRs covered the entire spike protein, and the dominant responses fell in regions 160-218 and 743-854. Participants were mostly white British and included more females than males, and it was suggested by the authors that clonal diversity may have been underestimated. Conclusions about previously exposed vaccinees are limited, since just a handful of AZD1222 recipients were seropositive for SARS-CoV-2 at baseline. Because no day 14 peak-response samples were available, repertoires were characterized only after the peak T cell response.

Per the publication, the time point label means: baseline before first vaccination. Samples from vaccinated people were obtained from the UK trials COV001 and COV002, which included a single-blind randomized controlled phase 2/3 trial of AZD1222 (ChAdOx1 nCoV-19) in healthy adults. For TCRbeta chain sequencing, PBMC samples were collected from trial participants at day 0 and at day 28 after the second dose. Comments on this clone: The target of this receptor is not known. No per-base quality is available; no much larger clone lies one base away.

CDR1 and CDR2 were assigned from the germline V gene as MDHEN and SYDVKM. Its CDR3 holds 15 amino acids, cysteine through phenylalanine. This entry keeps only the CDR3 DNA: 45 bases, framed from base 1. From V the trimming removes 3 bases and from J it removes 8 bases, while the gene matches leave 9 bases of the junction unaccounted for. The CDR3 regions of human TCRbeta chains were analyzed by immunosequencing. The original pipeline was this. Repertoire TCRs were checked for matches against a reference library of SARS-CoV-2-specific TCRs that had been generated using the MIRA antigen-specificity platform. Breadth meant the fraction of unique TCRs that were SARS-CoV-2-associated, whereas depth meant the fraction of total T cells that were SARS-CoV-2-associated. Each spike-specific TCR was assigned to its reactive spike region and to a CD4 or CD8 class using the MIRA data. Log10-transformed breadth and depth values were compared by one-way ANOVA with Sidak's multiple comparisons tests. TCRdb limited this immuneACCESS table to in-frame rearrangements with V and J called. A share of clones is missing; checked studies link under half to unresolved V genes, and the rest is unexplained. The V and J calls and the clone size are those of that table, but D and trimming were determined from the DNA. The sample table shows some 130,000 clones, and 80% to 90% are seen once. The ten top clones hold 1.5% to 2% of the sample.

The sequencing here drew on peripheral blood, taken on day 0 of AZD1222 vaccination. The TCR sequence derives from an adult in good health. The V gene is TRBV28 and the J gene is TRBJ1-2, with 10 bases in between that match TRBD1. The CDR3 reads CASSFPLGTGDGYTF. The sequenced DNA: TGTGCCAGCAGTTTTCCCCTCGGGACAGGGGACGGCTACACCTTC.